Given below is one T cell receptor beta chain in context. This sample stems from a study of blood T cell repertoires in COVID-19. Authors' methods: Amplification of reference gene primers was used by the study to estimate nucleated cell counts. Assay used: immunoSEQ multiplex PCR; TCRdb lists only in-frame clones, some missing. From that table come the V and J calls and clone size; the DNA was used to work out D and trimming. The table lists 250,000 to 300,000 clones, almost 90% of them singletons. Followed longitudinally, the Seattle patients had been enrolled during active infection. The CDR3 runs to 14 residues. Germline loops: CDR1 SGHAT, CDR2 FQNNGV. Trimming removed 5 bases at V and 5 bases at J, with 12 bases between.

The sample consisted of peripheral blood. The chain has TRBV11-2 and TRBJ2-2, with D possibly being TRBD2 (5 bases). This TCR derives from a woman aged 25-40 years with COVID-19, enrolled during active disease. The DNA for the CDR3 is TGTGCCAGCAGCCTATTTACGGGGACCGGGGAGCTGTTTTTT. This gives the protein CASSLFTGTGELFF.